The rows below give T cell receptor beta chains drawn from one sample of a study of T cell repertoires in cytomegalovirus infection. TCRdb used MiXCR to reprocess the reads, holding one entry per CDR3 protein. The sample has about 180,000 distinct CDR3 sequences, approximately 15% seen once. Sequencing used PBMCs. The receptors were gathered from a human donor in good health (CMV status not recorded). Some clones in this sample may be carry-over from other donors' samples. Both conserved end residues are part of each CDR3. The order of the fields is CDR3 length, V gene, J gene, CDR3 protein.

cdr3_length: 15; v_call: TRBV6-1; j_call: TRBJ1-5; cdr3_aa: CASSEVSGSNQPQHF
cdr3_length: 16; v_call: TRBV28; j_call: TRBJ2-1; cdr3_aa: CASSLPGVGSYNEQFF
cdr3_length: 18; v_call: TRBV27; j_call: TRBJ2-5; cdr3_aa: CASLILIWASGHQETQYF
cdr3_length: 13; v_call: TRBV12-3/TRBV12-4; j_call: TRBJ2-7; cdr3_aa: CASSRPGLAWQYF
cdr3_length: 17; v_call: TRBV6-2/TRBV6-3; j_call: TRBJ2-4; cdr3_aa: CASSYGVGSARGVIQYF
cdr3_length: 16; v_call: TRBV6-2/TRBV6-3; j_call: TRBJ2-3; cdr3_aa: CASSPHRGPGSDTQYF
cdr3_length: 14; v_call: TRBV18; j_call: TRBJ1-5; cdr3_aa: CASSPLDSNQPQHF
cdr3_length: 17; v_call: TRBV25-1; j_call: TRBJ1-5; cdr3_aa: CASSESAGGFSNQPQHF
cdr3_length: 13; v_call: TRBV20-1; j_call: TRBJ1-5; cdr3_aa: CSARLDLGTPQHF
cdr3_length: 15; v_call: TRBV28; j_call: TRBJ2-3; cdr3_aa: CASSSQREVTDTQYF
cdr3_length: 16; v_call: TRBV7-2; j_call: TRBJ2-3; cdr3_aa: CASSPRPYWASDTQYF
cdr3_length: 11; v_call: TRBV6-2/TRBV6-3; j_call: TRBJ2-5; cdr3_aa: CASSYAETQYF
cdr3_length: 14; v_call: TRBV6-5; j_call: TRBJ1-1; cdr3_aa: CASSGGERNTEAFF
cdr3_length: 15; v_call: TRBV11-2; j_call: TRBJ2-7; cdr3_aa: CASSLGGTGSREQYF
cdr3_length: 16; v_call: TRBV12-3/TRBV12-4; j_call: TRBJ1-1; cdr3_aa: CASSLDRPGMNTEAFF
cdr3_length: 14; v_call: TRBV5-1; j_call: TRBJ1-4; cdr3_aa: CASSYRARNEKLFF
cdr3_length: 15; v_call: TRBV28; j_call: TRBJ2-7; cdr3_aa: CASSPGTGTAYEQYF
cdr3_length: 14; v_call: TRBV7-8; j_call: TRBJ2-7; cdr3_aa: CASSRPGQAYEQYF
cdr3_length: 15; v_call: TRBV7-9; j_call: TRBJ1-1; cdr3_aa: CASSHSWAKNTEAFF
cdr3_length: 14; v_call: TRBV12-3/TRBV12-4; j_call: TRBJ2-7; cdr3_aa: CASRGQGTFYEQYF
cdr3_length: 13; v_call: TRBV7-9; j_call: TRBJ2-5; cdr3_aa: CASSSTLQETQYF
cdr3_length: 16; v_call: TRBV29-1; j_call: TRBJ2-7; cdr3_aa: CSVRTHRRGPSYEQYF
cdr3_length: 15; v_call: TRBV18; j_call: TRBJ1-1; cdr3_aa: CASSPALGVNTEAFF
cdr3_length: 13; v_call: TRBV7-9; j_call: TRBJ2-5; cdr3_aa: CASSPTERETQYF
cdr3_length: 15; v_call: TRBV7-3; j_call: TRBJ1-1; cdr3_aa: CASSPRQGTDTEAFF
cdr3_length: 14; v_call: TRBV11-2; j_call: TRBJ2-7; cdr3_aa: CASSWDRLIHEQYF
cdr3_length: 14; v_call: TRBV7-2; j_call: TRBJ1-3; cdr3_aa: CASRQGRSGNTIYF
cdr3_length: 17; v_call: TRBV28; j_call: TRBJ2-5; cdr3_aa: CASSLKGLAGGTKTQYF
cdr3_length: 14; v_call: TRBV7-8; j_call: TRBJ2-2; cdr3_aa: CASSSRSATGELFF
cdr3_length: 13; v_call: TRBV12-3/TRBV12-4; j_call: TRBJ2-2; cdr3_aa: CASCDSQRGELFF
cdr3_length: 17; v_call: TRBV7-2; j_call: TRBJ2-5; cdr3_aa: CASSLGLAGVGQETQYF
cdr3_length: 15; v_call: TRBV7-8; j_call: TRBJ1-3; cdr3_aa: CASSFLPRSGNTIYF